This T cell receptor beta chain came from a study of T cell changes during pregnancy in multiple sclerosis. The method was immunoSEQ multiplex PCR; TCRdb's version includes in-frame clones alone and lacks a portion of them. Of about 35,000 clones listed, 80% to 95% are singletons. Germline loops: CDR1 SNHLY, CDR2 FYNNEI. Trimming removed 9 bases from V and 3 bases from J; junction bases left unmatched: 4. The CDR3 loop spans 12 amino acids. The V gene is TRBV2, the J gene TRBJ2-5; 7 bases map to TRBD1. The input for sequencing was CD4+ T cells from peripheral blood mononuclear cells, taken in the third trimester of pregnancy. The receptor's source is a female donor in good health, enrolled as a control in a pregnancy study. CDR3 region: CASGTEEETQYF. CDR3 DNA sequence: TGTGCCAGTGGGACAGAAGAAGAGACCCAGTACTTC.